The T cell receptor beta chain described here comes from a study of blood T cell repertoires in COVID-19. Study as a whole: The analysed material was cDNA or gDNA that came from T cells, B-cell-depleted T cells, or PBMCs.

Profiled with immunoSEQ multiplex PCR; TCRdb holds only in-frame clones, not every one. The repertoire holds about 200,000 clones, 75% to 90% seen once, with roughly 4% in the top ten. The V gene's germline CDR1 is SGHTA and CDR2 FQGTGA. The length of the CDR3 is 16 residues. V lost 3 bases and J lost 1; bases outside the gene matches: 4. The material sequenced was PBMCs or T cells enriched from blood (not recorded which). The V and J genes are TRBV7-3 and TRBJ2-4; 9 bases map to TRBD1. The sequence came from a woman aged 30 to 39 who had been exposed to COVID-19. CDR3 sequence reads: CASSLGTGTAKNIQYF. The CDR3 bases are TGTGCCAGCAGCTTGGGGACAGGGACGGCCAAAAACATTCAGTACTTC.